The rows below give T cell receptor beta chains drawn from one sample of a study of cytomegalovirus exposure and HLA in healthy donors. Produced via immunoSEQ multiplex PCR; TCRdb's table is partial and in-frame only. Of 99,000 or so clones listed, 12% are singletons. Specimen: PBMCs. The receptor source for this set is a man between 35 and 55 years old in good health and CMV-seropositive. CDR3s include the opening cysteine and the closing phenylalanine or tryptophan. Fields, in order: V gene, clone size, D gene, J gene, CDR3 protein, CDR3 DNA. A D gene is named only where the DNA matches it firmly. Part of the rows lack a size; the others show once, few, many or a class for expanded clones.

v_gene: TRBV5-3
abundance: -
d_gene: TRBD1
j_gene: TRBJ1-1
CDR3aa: CARSKQRDRLGLNTEAFF
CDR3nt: TGTGCCAGAAGCAAACAAAGGGACAGGCTGGGGCTGAACACTGAAGCTTTCTTT

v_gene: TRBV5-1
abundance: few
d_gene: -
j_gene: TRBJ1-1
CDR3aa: CASSLAGATEAFF
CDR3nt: TGCGCCAGCAGCTTGGCAGGGGCCACTGAAGCTTTCTTT

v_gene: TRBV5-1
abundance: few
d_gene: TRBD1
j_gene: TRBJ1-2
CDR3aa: CASSQGQGGGYTF
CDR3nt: TGCGCCAGCAGCCAGGGACAGGGTGGAGGCTACACCTTC

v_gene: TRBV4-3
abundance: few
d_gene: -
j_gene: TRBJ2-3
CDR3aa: CASSQDPGNTDTQYF
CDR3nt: TGCGCCAGCAGCCAAGATCCCGGTAACACAGATACGCAGTATTTT

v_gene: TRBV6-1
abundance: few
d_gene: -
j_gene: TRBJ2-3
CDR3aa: CASSDRRSSTDTQYF
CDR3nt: TGTGCCAGCAGCGACAGACGCTCTAGCACAGATACGCAGTATTTT

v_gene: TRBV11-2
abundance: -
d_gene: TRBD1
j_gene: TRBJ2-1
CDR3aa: CASSSAGTGGYNEQFF
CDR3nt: TGTGCCAGCAGCTCGGCCGGGACAGGGGGCTACAATGAGCAGTTCTTC

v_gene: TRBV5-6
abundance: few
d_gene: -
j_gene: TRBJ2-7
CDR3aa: CASSRVPTYEQYF
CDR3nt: TGTGCCAGCAGCCGGGTCCCGACCTACGAGCAGTACTTC

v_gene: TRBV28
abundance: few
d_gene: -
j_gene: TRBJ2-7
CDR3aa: CASSPRSNSYEQYF
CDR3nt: TGTGCCAGCAGCCCCCGTAGTAACTCCTACGAGCAGTACTTC

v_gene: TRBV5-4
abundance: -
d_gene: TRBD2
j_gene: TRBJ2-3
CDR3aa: CASSLGLAGVADTQYF
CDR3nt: TGTGCCAGCAGCTTGGGACTAGCGGGAGTAGCAGATACGCAGTATTTT

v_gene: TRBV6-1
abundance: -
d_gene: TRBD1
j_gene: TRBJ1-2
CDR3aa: CASSERQGANYGYTF
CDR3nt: TGTGCCAGCAGTGAGCGACAGGGGGCTAACTATGGCTACACCTTC

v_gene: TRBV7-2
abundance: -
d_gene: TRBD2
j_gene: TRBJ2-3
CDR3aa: CASTLSAGGPDTQYF
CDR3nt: TGTGCCAGCACTCTATCGGCGGGAGGGCCGGATACGCAGTATTTT

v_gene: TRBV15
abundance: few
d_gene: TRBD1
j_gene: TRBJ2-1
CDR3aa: CATSRDNRGNEQFF
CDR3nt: TGTGCCACCAGCAGAGATAACAGGGGCAATGAGCAGTTCTTC

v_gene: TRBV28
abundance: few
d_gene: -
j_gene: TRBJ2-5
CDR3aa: CASSLGLGRVETQYF
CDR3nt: TGTGCCAGCAGTTTAGGTTTGGGGAGAGTGGAGACCCAGTACTTC

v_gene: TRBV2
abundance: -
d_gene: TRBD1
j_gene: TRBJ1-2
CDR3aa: CAGSPTGGAYYGYTF
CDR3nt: TGTGCCGGATCCCCGACAGGGGGCGCATACTATGGCTACACCTTC

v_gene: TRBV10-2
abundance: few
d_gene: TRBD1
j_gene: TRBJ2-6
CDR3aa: CASRAGGSGANVLTF
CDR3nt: TGCGCCAGCAGGGCAGGGGGCTCTGGGGCCAACGTCCTGACTTTC

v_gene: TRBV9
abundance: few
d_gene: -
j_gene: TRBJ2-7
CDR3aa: CASSVESGGEQYF
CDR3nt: TGTGCCAGCAGCGTAGAGTCAGGTGGCGAGCAGTACTTC